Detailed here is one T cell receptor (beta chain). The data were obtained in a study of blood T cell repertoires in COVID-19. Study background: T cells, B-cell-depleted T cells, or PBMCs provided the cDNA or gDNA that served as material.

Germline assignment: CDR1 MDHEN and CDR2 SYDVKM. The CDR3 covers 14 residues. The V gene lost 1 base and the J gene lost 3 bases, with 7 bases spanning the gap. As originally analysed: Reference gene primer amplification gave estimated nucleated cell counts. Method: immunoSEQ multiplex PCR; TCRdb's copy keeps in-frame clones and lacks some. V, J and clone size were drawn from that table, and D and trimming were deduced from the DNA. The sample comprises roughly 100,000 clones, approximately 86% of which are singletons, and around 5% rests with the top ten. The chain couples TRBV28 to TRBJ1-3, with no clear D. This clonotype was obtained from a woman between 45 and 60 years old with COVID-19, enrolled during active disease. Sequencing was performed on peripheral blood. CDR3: CASSLYLDGNTIYF. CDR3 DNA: TGTGCCAGCAGTTTATACCTAGATGGAAACACCATATATTTT.